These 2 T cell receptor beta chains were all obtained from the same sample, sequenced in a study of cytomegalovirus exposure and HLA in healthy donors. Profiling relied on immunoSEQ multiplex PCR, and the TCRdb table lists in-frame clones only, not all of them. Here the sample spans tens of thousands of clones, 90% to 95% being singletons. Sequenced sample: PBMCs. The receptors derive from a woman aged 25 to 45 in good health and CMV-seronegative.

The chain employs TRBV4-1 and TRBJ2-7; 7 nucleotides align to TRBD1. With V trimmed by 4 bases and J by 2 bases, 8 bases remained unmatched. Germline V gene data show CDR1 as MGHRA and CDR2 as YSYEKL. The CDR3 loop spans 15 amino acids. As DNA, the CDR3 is TGCGCCAGCAGCCTCTGGACAGGAGGTACCTACGAGCAGTACTTC. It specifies CASSLWTGGTYEQYF.

CDR3 sequence (DNA): TGTGCCTGGAACGGACAGGGACGGGGAGCTAACTATGGCTACACCTTC. Its protein is CAWNGQGRGANYGYTF. J is TRBJ1-2 and V is TRBV30, with 8 bases lining up with TRBD1. Looked up from germline, CDR1 is GTSNPN and CDR2 is SVGIG (reference sequence). The CDR3 runs 16 residues. The trim removed 4 bases at V and 0 bases at J, leaving 10 bases unmatched.